The rows below give T cell receptor beta chains drawn from one sample of a study of blood T cells in healthy people across ages. TCRdb reprocessed the 5' RACE reads via MiXCR and lists one record per CDR3 protein. The data contain over 1,500,000 distinct CDR3 sequences, just under 50% of them seen just once; the ten biggest clones take up about 2.1%. Specimen: blood. The receptors come from a woman in her 40s in good health. CDR3s include the opening cysteine and the closing phenylalanine or tryptophan. D genes are given only for firm matches. Only some rows state a clone size, as once, few, many or a class for expanded clones.

j_call v_call clone_size d_call cdr3_aa cdr3_nt
TRBJ2-5 TRBV4-3 . . CASSQDKGGWGTQYF TGCGCCAGCAGCCAAGATAAGGGGGGCTGGGGGACCCAGTACTTC
TRBJ1-5 TRBV20-1 . TRBD1 CSARDIRGRRGRGNQPQHF TGCAGTGCTAGAGATATCAGGGGGCGACGAGGAAGGGGGAATCAGCCCCAGCATTTT
TRBJ2-5 TRBV15 . TRBD1 CATSRSDRGLLEKTQYF TGTGCCACCAGCAGATCCGACAGGGGGCTATTAGAAAAGACCCAGTACTTC
TRBJ2-5 TRBV18 . TRBD1 CASSAYTRRTGSGTQYF TGTGCCAGCTCAGCATATACTCGGCGGACAGGCAGCGGGACCCAGTACTTC
TRBJ2-5 TRBV20-1 . TRBD1 CSASTTGGPQETQYF TGCAGTGCTTCAACTACAGGGGGGCCCCAAGAGACCCAGTACTTC
TRBJ1-5 TRBV7-8 . TRBD1 CASSSGQGLAFGQPQHF TGTGCCAGCAGCTCAGGACAGGGGCTAGCGTTCGGTCAGCCCCAGCATTTT
TRBJ2-7 TRBV10-3 once . CAISMDSTYEQYF TGTGCCATCAGTATGGACTCAACCTACGAGCAGTACTTC
TRBJ1-2 TRBV28 . . CASSLGRKNYGYTF TGTGCCAGCAGTTTAGGGCGGAAAAACTATGGCTACACCTTC
TRBJ1-2 TRBV12-3/TRBV12-4 . TRBD1 CASSVTGTANDGYTF TGTGCCAGCAGTGTCACCGGGACAGCTAACGATGGCTACACCTTC
TRBJ2-5 TRBV5-8 . TRBD2 CASSLAKSSGGQETQYF TGTGCCAGCAGCTTGGCCAAGTCTAGCGGGGGCCAAGAGACCCAGTACTTC
TRBJ2-7 TRBV6-2/TRBV6-3 . . CASGSPRDGSYEQYF TGTGCCAGCGGTTCCCCTCGGGACGGCTCCTACGAGCAGTACTTC
TRBJ1-1 TRBV20-1 . . CSGEMGGAHTEAFF TGCAGTGGGGAGATGGGTGGGGCTCACACTGAAGCTTTCTTT
TRBJ2-5 TRBV27 . . CASSLSREYQETQYF TGTGCCAGCAGTTTATCAAGGGAGTACCAAGAGACCCAGTACTTC
TRBJ2-5 TRBV7-2 once . CACSLGVGLKETQYF TGTGCCTGCAGCTTAGGTGTGGGCCTAAAAGAGACCCAGTACTTC
TRBJ1-2 TRBV20-1 many TRBD1 CSARDRVGGYTF TGCAGTGCTAGGGACAGGGTGGGAGGCTACACCTTC